The rows below give T cell receptor beta chains drawn from one sample of a study of siplizumab effects on memory and regulatory T cells. These TCRs' antigens remain unknown. Using immunoSEQ multiplex PCR, the repertoire was profiled, and TCRdb retains in-frame clones only, with some absent. The sample shows 9,500 to 15,000 clones, around half of them seen only once. Sequencing input: CFSE-low (dividing) CD8+ T cells sorted from an allogeneic mixed lymphocyte reaction. These receptors came from a human donor in good health; the cells came from an allogeneic mixed lymphocyte reaction. Some clones in this sample may be carry-over from other donors' samples. CDR3s include the opening cysteine and the closing phenylalanine or tryptophan. A D gene is named only where the DNA matches it firmly. Size is stated for part of the rows, as once, few or many counts, or as a class when the clone is expanded.

v_call	j_call	clone_size	d_call	cdr3_aa	cdr3_nt
TRBV6-5	TRBJ1-2	-	-	CASSSPRGYTF	TGTGCCAGCAGTTCCCCCCGCGGCTACACCTTC
TRBV30	TRBJ2-7	-	TRBD2	CAWSVPSGPYEQYF	TGTGCCTGGAGTGTTCCTAGCGGTCCCTACGAGCAGTACTTC
TRBV23-1	TRBJ2-7	-	TRBD2	CASSHPTSGVEWEYEQYF	TGCGCCAGCAGTCATCCGACTAGCGGGGTGGAGTGGGAGTACGAGCAGTACTTC
TRBV6-5	TRBJ1-6	-	-	CASSYQIPGKNSPLHF	TGTGCCAGCAGTTACCAAATACCGGGGAAAAATTCACCCCTCCACTTT
TRBV6-5	TRBJ1-2	-	-	CASSYSGYGYTF	TGTGCCAGCAGTTACTCAGGGTATGGCTACACCTTC
TRBV4-1	TRBJ2-7	-	-	CASSHPERGEQYF	TGCGCCAGCAGCCACCCCGAACGGGGCGAGCAGTACTTC
TRBV11-1	TRBJ2-7	-	-	CASSPGAGGTREQYF	TGTGCCAGCAGCCCCGGGGCAGGGGGGACACGGGAGCAGTACTTC
TRBV7-3	TRBJ2-1	-	TRBD2	CASSLEGGVGTYNEQFF	TGTGCCAGCAGCCTAGAGGGAGGGGTAGGGACCTACAATGAGCAGTTCTTC
TRBV7-6	TRBJ1-1	-	-	CASSPEVAGEAFF	TGTGCCAGCAGCCCCGAGGTCGCAGGGGAGGCTTTCTTT
TRBV9	TRBJ1-2	-	-	CASSVATGDYGYTF	TGTGCCAGCAGCGTAGCTACCGGTGACTATGGCTACACCTTC
TRBV7-8	TRBJ2-7	-	-	CASSRAGGLGYYEQYF	TGTGCCAGCAGCCGTGCCGGCGGCCTAGGTTACTACGAGCAGTACTTC
TRBV7-6	TRBJ1-1	few	-	CASSLTGLNTEAFF	TGTGCCAGCAGCTTAACAGGACTGAACACTGAAGCTTTCTTT
TRBV10-3	TRBJ1-1	-	-	CAISESPGVMNTEAFF	TGTGCCATCAGTGAGTCGCCAGGGGTGATGAACACTGAAGCTTTCTTT
TRBV19	TRBJ2-5	-	-	CASSPRSLKETQYF	TGTGCCAGTAGTCCCCGATCACTAAAAGAGACCCAGTACTTC
TRBV19	TRBJ2-7	-	TRBD1	CASSAGTGNYEQYF	TGTGCCAGTAGTGCCGGGACAGGGAACTACGAGCAGTACTTC
TRBV30	TRBJ2-1	-	-	CAWSGLSGLSYNEQFF	TGTGCCTGGAGTGGATTGAGCGGGCTCTCCTACAATGAGCAGTTCTTC
TRBV2	TRBJ1-1	-	-	CASRETGGTEAFF	TGTGCCAGCAGGGAGACAGGTGGGACTGAAGCTTTCTTT
TRBV7-6	TRBJ2-7	-	-	CASSLEVREQYF	TGTGCCAGCAGCCTCGAAGTCCGTGAGCAGTACTTC
TRBV7-2	TRBJ2-1	medium-sized	TRBD2	CASSLLPSGGDEQFF	TGTGCCAGCAGCTTACTCCCTAGCGGGGGCGATGAGCAGTTCTTC
TRBV19	TRBJ1-2	-	-	CASSRGVYGYTF	TGTGCCAGTAGTAGAGGAGTCTATGGCTACACCTTC
TRBV5-1	TRBJ1-1	few	-	CASSLVPDRLITEAFF	TGCGCCAGCAGCTTGGTCCCCGACAGGTTGATCACTGAAGCTTTCTTT
TRBV5-3	TRBJ1-1	-	-	CARSLFGGRITEAFF	TGTGCCAGAAGCTTGTTTGGGGGTAGGATCACTGAAGCTTTCTTT
TRBV27	TRBJ2-2	-	-	CASSFVDEFGAGELFF	TGTGCCAGCAGTTTTGTGGATGAGTTTGGCGCCGGGGAGCTGTTTTTT
TRBV19	TRBJ2-7	-	TRBD2	CASSIGGGPYEQYF	TGTGCCAGTAGTATTGGCGGGGGACCCTACGAGCAGTACTTC
TRBV6-1	TRBJ2-1	few	-	CASSGGVGYSGNEQFF	TGTGCCAGCAGTGGCGGGGTAGGCTACTCTGGCAATGAGCAGTTCTTC
TRBV7-7	TRBJ2-1	-	-	CASSPNMGNEQFF	TGTGCTAGCAGCCCTAACATGGGCAATGAGCAGTTCTTC
TRBV6-5	TRBJ2-1	-	TRBD2	CASSWTSGGYEQFF	TGTGCCAGCAGTTGGACTAGCGGCGGCTATGAGCAGTTCTTC
TRBV5-4	TRBJ2-2	few	TRBD2	CASSLGLAGETGELFF	TGTGCCAGCAGCTTGGGCCTAGCGGGAGAGACCGGGGAGCTGTTTTTT
TRBV2	TRBJ1-1	-	-	CASTSPGAGRTEAFF	TGTGCCAGCACCTCACCTGGGGCAGGGAGGACTGAAGCTTTCTTT
TRBV7-9	TRBJ1-1	once	-	CASSFGPGGDTEAFF	TGTGCCAGCAGCTTCGGCCCCGGAGGGGACACTGAAGCTTTCTTT
TRBV4-1	TRBJ1-2	-	-	CASSQERTVYGYTF	TGCGCCAGCAGCCAAGAGAGAACGGTCTATGGCTACACCTTC
TRBV6-6	TRBJ2-2	-	TRBD2	CASSTSDANTGELFF	TGTGCCAGCTCTACTAGCGACGCGAACACCGGGGAGCTGTTTTTT
TRBV2	TRBJ2-2	-	-	CASRGVGNTGELFF	TGTGCCAGCAGAGGGGTAGGGAACACCGGGGAGCTGTTTTTT
TRBV19	TRBJ1-6	few	-	CAVRGGGSPLHF	TGTGCCGTACGGGGAGGCGGTTCACCCCTCCACTTT
TRBV7-9	TRBJ1-4	few	-	CASLANEHGTNEKLFF	TGTGCCAGCCTCGCTAACGAACACGGAACTAATGAAAAACTGTTTTTT
TRBV7-9	TRBJ2-2	few	-	CASSLVGQAGELFF	TGTGCCAGCAGCTTAGTAGGGCAGGCCGGGGAGCTGTTTTTT
TRBV7-9	TRBJ1-2	-	-	CASSLRFASGTYGYTF	TGTGCCAGCAGCTTACGGTTTGCCTCTGGGACTTATGGCTACACCTTC
TRBV18	TRBJ2-1	-	-	CASSGRYNEQFF	TGTGCCAGCTCGGGCAGATACAATGAGCAGTTCTTC
TRBV4-1	TRBJ1-5	-	-	CASSQLEGQPQHF	TGCGCCAGCAGCCAGTTGGAGGGTCAGCCCCAGCATTTT
TRBV5-5	TRBJ2-7	-	-	CASSRALWTSILSYEQYF	TGTGCCAGCAGCCGGGCGCTATGGACATCGATCCTCTCCTACGAGCAGTACTTC
TRBV27	TRBJ2-1	few	TRBD1	CASSRDRGYNEQFF	TGTGCCAGCAGTCGGGACAGGGGCTACAATGAGCAGTTCTTC
TRBV11-2	TRBJ2-7	medium-sized	-	CASSLVGGWDYEQYF	TGTGCCAGCAGCTTAGTGGGCGGATGGGACTACGAGCAGTACTTC
TRBV2	TRBJ1-6	-	-	CASSELGGNSPLHF	TGTGCCAGCAGTGAACTAGGGGGTAATTCACCCCTCCACTTT
TRBV27	TRBJ2-5	few	-	CASSLFPSETQYF	TGTGCCAGCAGTTTATTCCCCTCTGAGACCCAGTACTTC
TRBV28	TRBJ2-5	-	TRBD2	CASSLPTSGGGTQYF	TGTGCCAGCAGTTTACCCACTAGCGGGGGGGGGACCCAGTACTTC
TRBV19	TRBJ2-7	-	TRBD1	CASSGQTGAYEQYF	TGTGCCAGTAGTGGCCAGACAGGGGCGTACGAGCAGTACTTC
TRBV7-9	TRBJ2-5	-	TRBD1	CASSSWDRLQETQYF	TGTGCCAGCAGCTCCTGGGACAGATTACAAGAGACCCAGTACTTC
TRBV5-8	TRBJ1-2	-	-	CARSPPGNGYTF	TGTGCCAGAAGCCCCCCCGGGAATGGCTACACCTTC